The source of this T cell receptor beta chain is a study of blood T cell repertoires in COVID-19. Background on the study: The analysed material was cDNA or gDNA that came from T cells, B-cell-depleted T cells, or PBMCs.

This clone was seen a handful of times. In germline, CDR1 is LNHDA, CDR2 SQIVND (reference sequence). Trimming cost V 3 bases and J 1 base, with 10 bases left between them. CDR3 length: 15 amino acids. Methods used by the authors: Nucleated cell number was recorded as an estimate derived from reference gene primer amplification. Here immunoSEQ multiplex PCR was the method, and the copy in TCRdb shows in-frame clones only, minus some. The V and J calls and clone size are taken from that table; D and trimming were inferred from the DNA. The sample records about 50,000 clones, more than 70% being singletons.

Sequencing was carried out using peripheral blood. The chain carries TRBV19 and TRBJ1-5; D unclear. This TCR came from a woman older than 75 with acute or convalescent COVID-19. The CDR3 DNA reads as TGTGCCAGTAGTATGCACGGGGAGAGCAATCAGCCCCAGCATTTT. As protein: CASSMHGESNQPQHF.